These 28 T cell receptor beta chains were sequenced from one sample in a study of T cell responses to AZD1222 COVID-19 vaccine. TCRdb's copy holds only in-frame clones and misses some; the assay was immunoSEQ multiplex PCR. The table records about 180,000 clones, around 93% of them present only once. Sequenced here: peripheral blood, sampled on day 0 of AZD1222 vaccination. These receptors all come from an adult in good health.

CDR3 coding DNA: TGTGCCAGCAGCCCTCGACAGGGGAACTCTGGAAACACCATATATTTT. This translates into CASSPRQGNSGNTIYF. V gene TRBV9 combines with J gene TRBJ1-3, with 8 nucleotides matching TRBD1. Germline CDR1 and CDR2: SGDLS and YYNGEE. The CDR3 extends over 16 amino acids. V shed 4 bases and J 0 bases; nucleotides not matched to a gene: 6.

J is TRBJ1-3 and V is TRBV7-2; a possible D gene is TRBD1 (5 bases). The germline gives CDR1 SGHTA, CDR2 FQGNSA. V was cut by 2 bases and J by 5 bases, with 22 bases left in between. The CDR3 sequence is 18 residues long. CDR3 bases: TGTGCCAGCAGCTTATTATCCCGTGGGGACCGATCCCGAAACACCATATATTTT. It specifies CASSLLSRGDRSRNTIYF.

J is TRBJ1-6 and V is TRBV27; 7 bases are a match to TRBD1. The germline CDR1 and CDR2 sequences are MNHEY and SMNVEV (reference sequence). The junction had 5 bases not matched to a gene; V was cut back by 5 bases and J by 10 bases. CDR3 length: 13 residues. This chain's CDR3 is CASSPDRVSPLHF. In DNA form, the CDR3 reads TGTGCCAGCAGTCCTGACAGGGTCTCACCCCTCCACTTT.

Here the CDR3 DNA reads TGTGCCAGCAGGGGACCTAATCAGCCCCAGCATTTT. This encodes CASRGPNQPQHF. The genes are TRBV6-5 and TRBJ1-5, with D possibly matching TRBD1 (5 bases). Germline CDR1 reads MNHEY; CDR2 reads SVGAGI. The V gene lost 6 bases and the J gene lost 4 bases, with 7 bases spanning the gap. This CDR3 has 12 amino acids.

The V call is TRBV10-2, the J call TRBJ1-1, with 8 bases lining up with TRBD1. Germline V lookup: CDR1 WSHSY, CDR2 SAAADI. V dropped 9 bases and J dropped 3; count of bases not matched to a gene: 15. This CDR3 has 16 residues. CDR3 amino acids: CASLPGQEVMDTEAFF. The CDR3 bases are TGCGCCAGTTTGCCGGGACAGGAGGTCATGGACACTGAAGCTTTCTTT.

The rearrangement joins TRBV7-2 to TRBJ2-1; TRBD2 agrees at 12 bases. Germline CDR1 is SGHTA and CDR2 is FQGNSA. The trim removed 8 bases at V and 12 bases at J, leaving 14 bases unmatched. The CDR3 has 15 residues. CDR3 loop: CASAGGLAGGRPQFF. The CDR3 DNA sequence: TGTGCCAGCGCGGGTGGGCTAGCGGGGGGGCGCCCGCAGTTCTTC.

The rearrangement uses TRBV25-1 and TRBJ1-1; tentative D call: TRBD1 (5 bases). This CDR3 is built from 12 residues. With 4 bases removed from V and 8 bases from J, the gap between germline ends came to 11 bases. Germline CDR1 is MGHDK and CDR2 is SYGVNS. CDR3 sequence (DNA): TGTGCCAGCAGTGGGGGGACGGCAGAAGCTTTCTTT. It codes for CASSGGTAEAFF.

The genes are TRBV5-4 and TRBJ1-2; 7 bases line up with TRBD1. Germline CDR1 and CDR2: SGHNT and YYREEE (reference sequence). The CDR3 is made up of 15 amino acids. Unmatched junction bases numbered 6, after V lost 2 bases and J lost 2 bases. CDR3 loop: CASSLPGQLNYGYTF. For the CDR3, the DNA is TGTGCCAGCAGCTTACCGGGACAGCTAAACTATGGCTACACCTTC.

The chain is built from TRBV3-1 (or the pseudogene TRBV3-2) and TRBJ1-1, with D uncertain. CDR1 LGHDT and CDR2 YNNKEL come from the germline V gene (reference sequence). The CDR3 is 14 residues long. Trimming left V 11 bases short and J 4 bases short, with 20 bases between. CDR3 bases: TGTGCCGTGAGGCCTGCATCGAAGAGCACTGAAGCTTTCTTT. This codes for CAVRPASKSTEAFF.

The genes are TRBV5-1 and TRBJ2-2; tentative D call: TRBD2 (6 bases). Germline loops: CDR1 SGHRS, CDR2 YFSETQ. The ends were cut back, 2 bases at V and 0 bases at J, with 11 bases in the middle. The CDR3 covers 16 residues. The CDR3 loop is CASSFSGVPNTGELFF. CDR3 nucleotides: TGCGCCAGCAGCTTTTCGGGGGTTCCGAACACCGGGGAGCTGTTTTTT.

J is TRBJ2-7 and V is TRBV27, with D uncertain. The V gene's germline CDR1 is MNHEY and CDR2 SMNVEV (reference sequence). V was shortened by 7 bases and J by 5 bases, with 21 bases between the two germline ends. This CDR3 is built from 15 residues. The CDR3 reads CASNTRLRDTHEQYF. CDR3 nucleotides: TGTGCCAGCAACACCCGGCTGCGAGATACCCACGAGCAGTACTTC.

The chain has TRBV27 and TRBJ2-1, with D perhaps TRBD1 or TRBD2 (5 bases each). The V gene lost 2 bases and the J gene lost 5 bases, with 10 bases spanning the gap. Germline V lookup: CDR1 MNHEY, CDR2 SMNVEV (reference sequence). This CDR3 has 14 amino acids. This CDR3 reads CASSLTGAHNEQFF. As DNA, the CDR3 is TGTGCCAGCAGTTTAACCGGGGCCCACAATGAGCAGTTCTTC.

Here the CDR3 DNA reads TGTGCCAGCAGCGCTAGAAAGGACAGAAAGGACTATGGCTACACCTTC. Translation: CASSARKDRKDYGYTF. The chain uses TRBV7-2 and TRBJ1-2, with D maybe TRBD1 (6 bases). The CDR3 covers 16 residues. Germline V lookup: CDR1 SGHTA, CDR2 FQGNSA. V lost 5 bases, J lost 3 bases, and 19 bases lay in between.

Concerning this clone itself: This same CDR3 is encoded by further DNA sequences in the sample. This rearrangement joins TRBV7-8 to TRBJ2-5; D unresolved. The V and J ends lost 5 bases and 2 bases respectively, with 3 bases between them. The germline gives CDR1 SGHVS, CDR2 FQNEAQ. The CDR3 is made up of 11 amino acids. The CDR3 loop is CASSPQETQYF. CDR3 nucleotide sequence: TGTGCCAGCAGCCCACAAGAGACCCAGTACTTC.

CDR3 coding DNA: TGTGCCAGCAGCTTAAGGTGGGGTATGGGGAACACTGAAGCTTTCTTT. Its translation: CASSLRWGMGNTEAFF. The rearrangement joins TRBV11-1 to TRBJ1-1; no clear D gene. With 2 bases removed from V and 1 base from J, the gap between germline ends came to 14 bases. From germline, CDR1 is SGHAT and CDR2 FQDESV (reference sequence). CDR3 size: 16 residues.

The V gene is TRBV5-6, the J gene TRBJ1-6, with D maybe TRBD1 (5 bases). Trimming took 7 bases from V and 9 from J, leaving 23 bases between them. The CDR3 runs 16 residues. Germline V gives CDR1 SGHDT, CDR2 YYEEEE. For the CDR3, the DNA is TGTGCCAGCGGCCAGGGTCCTAAGATTAATAGTTCACCCCTCCACTTT. This encodes CASGQGPKINSSPLHF. The full variable domain, its missing parts supplied by reference TRBV5-6 and TRBJ1-6, is DAGVTQSPTHLIKTRGQQVTLRCSPKSGHDTVSWYQQALGQGPQFIFQYYEEEERQRGNFPDRFSGHQFPNYSSELNVNALLLGDSALYLCASGQGPKINSSPLHFGNGTRLTVT.

This chain uses TRBV18 with TRBJ1-3; D remains unclear. The CDR3 has 15 residues. Germline V CDR1 and CDR2: KGHSH, LQKENI. V was shortened by 3 bases and J by 0 bases, with 9 bases between the two germline ends. The CDR3 DNA reads TGTGCCAGCTCACCTAATTTCGGCTCTGGAAACACCATATATTTT. This codes for CASSPNFGSGNTIYF.

The chain links TRBV7-9 to TRBJ2-6; no reliable D call. Trimming removed 5 bases from V and 0 bases from J, with 17 bases in between. The CDR3 runs to 18 residues. Germline CDR1 SEHNR, CDR2 FQNEAQ (reference sequence). The CDR3 DNA reads as TGTGCCAGCAGCCCCGCCCCTCTGCTGATCTCTGGGGCCAACGTCCTGACTTTC. Amino acids: CASSPAPLLISGANVLTF.

The genes are TRBV28 and TRBJ1-5; D might be TRBD1 (6 bases). The CDR3 is 14 residues long. Germline V CDR1 and CDR2: MDHEN, SYDVKM. The ends were cut back, 8 bases at V and 2 bases at J, with 13 bases in the middle. CDR3 sequence reads: CASREGGGNQPQHF. DNA of the CDR3: TGTGCCAGCCGGGAAGGGGGGGGCAATCAGCCCCAGCATTTT.

This chain joins TRBV30 and TRBJ1-2; maybe TRBD1 (6 bases). V dropped 2 bases and J dropped 6 bases, with 13 bases sitting between them. The CDR3 contains 13 residues. Germline V CDR1 and CDR2: GTSNPN, SVGIG (reference sequence). The CDR3 bases are TGTGCCTGGAGTCGGGGGGCCGGGGATGGCTACACCTTC. Translation gives CAWSRGAGDGYTF.

This clone was seen a single time. This chain uses TRBV10-1 with TRBJ1-4, with TRBD1 as a possible D gene (5 bases). Trimming removed 2 bases from V and 2 bases from J, with 9 bases in between. Germline CDR1 and CDR2: WNHNN and SYGVQD (reference sequence). This CDR3 spans 15 amino acids. The CDR3 nucleotides are TGCGCCAGCAGTGAGGGGGCATCGACTAATGAAAAACTGTTTTTT. Protein sequence: CASSEGASTNEKLFF.

V gene TRBV5-4 combines with J gene TRBJ1-1, with TRBD1 as a possible D gene (6 bases). V gave up 0 bases and J gave up 4 bases, with 13 bases separating them. The CDR3 loop spans 15 amino acids. Germline-derived CDR1 and CDR2 are SGHNT and YYREEE (reference sequence). CDR3 bases: TGTGCCAGCAGCTTGGAGAGGGGGGGTGGCACTGAAGCTTTCTTT. Translation: CASSLERGGGTEAFF.

The CDR3 spells CAYPGSGNTIYF. The CDR3 DNA reads TGTGCATATCCAGGGTCTGGAAACACCATATATTTT. The chain is built from TRBV30 and TRBJ1-3; weak D call: TRBD1 (5 bases). This CDR3 is built from 12 residues. Germline CDR1 and CDR2: GTSNPN and SVGIG (reference sequence).

The rearrangement links TRBV5-1 to TRBJ1-3, with D unresolved. This CDR3 is built from 12 residues. Deletions cut 4 bases from V and 3 bases from J, with 5 bases between. Germline CDR1 reads SGHRS; CDR2 reads YFSETQ. The CDR3 is CASSTGGNTIYF. In nucleotides, the CDR3 is TGCGCCAGCAGCACCGGTGGAAACACCATATATTTT.

V usage is TRBV7-9 and J usage is TRBJ1-6; tentative D call: TRBD1 (6 bases). V lost 6 bases to trimming and J lost 8 bases, with 17 bases between them. The CDR3 runs to 15 residues. Looked up from germline, CDR1 is SEHNR and CDR2 is FQNEAQ (reference sequence). CDR3 coding DNA: TGTGCCAGCAGTCATCCCAGGGGCATAGATTCACCCCTCCACTTT. Amino acids: CASSHPRGIDSPLHF.

V is TRBV5-6 and J is TRBJ1-3; TRBD1 aligns across 7 bases. Trimming at V came to 4 bases and at J to 3 bases, leaving 4 bases not matched to a gene. CDR1 and CDR2 (germline): SGHDT, YYEEEE. The CDR3 spans 14 residues. CDR3 nucleotide sequence: TGTGCCAGCAGCATAGACAGGGTTGGAAACACCATATATTTT. Its protein product is CASSIDRVGNTIYF.

The chain combines TRBV12-3 or TRBV12-4 with TRBJ1-1; D is undetermined. The CDR3 totals 12 residues. Trimming took 5 bases from V and 8 from J, leaving 12 bases between them. In nucleotides, the CDR3 is TGTGCCAGCAGTCTCGGGCCCTCCGAAGCTTTCTTT. Translated, it gives CASSLGPSEAFF.

The gene calls are TRBV7-2 and TRBJ1-2; 10 nucleotides align to TRBD1. The CDR3 runs to 16 residues. J was trimmed by 1 base and V by 3 bases; bases with no gene match: 5. The germline V gene has CDR1 SGHTA and CDR2 FQGNSA. For the CDR3, the DNA is TGTGCCAGCAGCTTGCCGACAGGGGGCAATAACTATGGCTACACCTTC. Protein: CASSLPTGGNNYGYTF.